What follows are 15 T cell receptor beta chains derived from one specimen sequenced in a study of shared T cell receptors in the human thymus. Profiled with immunoSEQ multiplex PCR; TCRdb holds only in-frame clones, not every one. The table shows roughly 500,000 clones, with about four fifths occurring only once. These sequences were also reported in another study, on human thymus T cells.

Sequenced material: thymocytes. The receptors here all came from a boy under two years old with a congenital heart defect.

The V call is TRBV11-3, the J call TRBJ2-3; 11 positions agree with TRBD2. The CDR3 contains 16 residues. In germline, CDR1 is SGHNT, CDR2 YENEEA. Germline trimming cut 5 bases from V and 2 bases from J; bases unmatched to any gene: 6. Here the CDR3 reads CASSPGLAVPTDTQYF. The CDR3 DNA is TGTGCCAGCAGCCCGGGACTAGCGGTGCCCACAGATACGCAGTATTTT.

As regards this clone: Other DNA sequences in the sample encode the same CDR3. The V gene is TRBV5-1, the J gene TRBJ1-1, with D possibly matching TRBD1 (6 bases). Germline assignment: CDR1 SGHRS and CDR2 YFSETQ. Trimming shortened V by 0 bases and J by 1 base, and 10 bases separated the two germline ends. CDR3 length: 15 amino acids. CDR3 residues: CASSLGTDPNTEAFF. The CDR3 DNA reads as TGCGCCAGCAGCTTGGGGACAGACCCGAACACTGAAGCTTTCTTT.

This chain connects TRBV28 to TRBJ2-7; 9 bases agree with TRBD1. Germline V gene sequence: CDR1 MDHEN, CDR2 SYDVKM. The CDR3 spans 13 residues. CDR3 region: CVVAGQGSYEQYF. Here the CDR3 DNA reads TGTGTCGTTGCGGGACAGGGCTCCTACGAGCAGTACTTC.

V is TRBV9 and J is TRBJ2-1; 9 bases align to TRBD1. The CDR3 consists of 17 residues. CDR1 is SGDLS, CDR2 YYNGEE, per germline. V lost 4 bases, J lost 5 bases, and 13 bases stayed unmatched. The CDR3 region is CASSLTLGDRANNEQFF. The DNA for the CDR3 is TGTGCCAGCAGCCTCACCTTAGGGGACAGGGCAAACAATGAGCAGTTCTTC.

This clone was picked up one time. This chain joins TRBV20-1 and TRBJ2-1; 7 nucleotides align to TRBD1. The CDR3 runs 11 residues. From germline, CDR1 is DFQATT and CDR2 SNEGSKA (reference sequence). With V trimmed by 4 bases and J by 14 bases, 8 bases remained unmatched. Here the CDR3 reads CSATPQGDEFF. For the CDR3, the DNA is TGCAGTGCTACCCCCCAGGGGGATGAGTTCTTC.

The V gene is TRBV29-1, the J gene TRBJ2-5; 12 positions match TRBD2. Germline V gene sequence: CDR1 SQVTM, CDR2 ANQGSEA. The CDR3 spans 15 residues. V dropped 7 bases and J dropped 1; count of bases not matched to a gene: 7. As DNA, the CDR3 is TGCAGCGCCGAGGGACTAGCGGGCATCCAAGAGACCCAGTACTTC. Amino acid sequence: CSAEGLAGIQETQYF.

The chain recombines TRBV5-1 with TRBJ1-1; D is perhaps TRBD1 (5 bases). V gave up 0 bases and J gave up 4 bases, with 7 bases separating them. There are 13 residues in the CDR3. Germline V gene data show CDR1 as SGHRS and CDR2 as YFSETQ. The CDR3 reads CASSLEGLTEAFF. As DNA, the CDR3 is TGCGCCAGCAGCTTGGAGGGGCTCACTGAAGCTTTCTTT.

The chain couples TRBV2 to TRBJ2-5; D perhaps matches TRBD2 (5 bases). The DNA end is more similar to TRBJ2-7, so the J call may be wrong. Looked up from germline, CDR1 is SNHLY and CDR2 is FYNNEI. This CDR3 contains 12 residues. The CDR3 here is CASSGNGYEQYF. CDR3 in DNA: TGTGCCAGCAGCGGGAATGGCTACGAGCAGTACTTC.

Only a few counts were recorded for this clone. The rearrangement uses TRBV28 and TRBJ1-3; D is unclear. Trimming left V 7 bases short and J 4 bases short, with 8 bases between. The CDR3 has 12 residues. CDR1 is MDHEN and CDR2 is SYDVKM in the germline V gene. CDR3: CASTHVGNTIYF. Written as DNA, the CDR3 is TGTGCCAGCACCCATGTCGGAAACACCATATATTTT.

The V and J genes are TRBV20-1 and TRBJ1-2; tentatively, D is TRBD1 (5 bases). With 8 bases removed from V and 4 bases from J, the gap between germline ends came to 11 bases. The CDR3 consists of 11 residues. The germline V gene encodes CDR1 DFQATT and CDR2 SNEGSKA (reference sequence). CDR3 region: CSLGGSYGYTF. As DNA, the CDR3 is TGCAGTTTGGGGGGATCCTATGGCTACACCTTC.

The V gene is TRBV15, the J gene TRBJ2-6; 9 nucleotides match TRBD1. Per germline, CDR1 LNHNV and CDR2 YYDKDF (reference sequence). The CDR3 contains 19 residues. Trimming at V came to 5 bases and at J to 3 bases, leaving 14 bases not matched to a gene. Here the CDR3 reads CATSGRPGQGFSGANVLTF. The CDR3 nucleotides are TGTGCCACCAGCGGACGACCGGGACAGGGATTTAGTGGGGCCAACGTCCTGACTTTC.

The CDR3 reads CASSQGGGTSPGNTIYF. Here the CDR3 DNA reads TGTGCCAGCAGCCAAGGGGGGGGGACCTCTCCAGGGAACACCATATATTTT. V gene TRBV4-2 combines with J gene TRBJ1-3; D may be TRBD1 (5 bases). The CDR3 runs to 17 residues. With 1 base removed from V and 7 bases from J, the gap between germline ends came to 20 bases. Germline V lookup: CDR1 LGHNA, CDR2 YNFKEQ.

The rearrangement links TRBV6-5 to TRBJ2-7; TRBD2 is a possible D gene (6 bases). Germline V gives CDR1 MNHEY, CDR2 SVGAGI. Trimming pared 5 bases from V and 5 bases from J, leaving 19 bases between. There are 15 residues in the CDR3. CDR3 DNA sequence: TGTGCCAGCAGTCCTTTGTTGGAGGGGTCCCACGAGCAGTACTTC. This sequence encodes CASSPLLEGSHEQYF.

This rearrangement joins TRBV27 to TRBJ1-5, with 7 bases that match TRBD1. Germline values: CDR1 MNHEY, CDR2 SMNVEV (reference sequence). V was clipped by 5 bases and J by 4 bases; unmatched bases: 5. CDR3 length equals 14 residues. This CDR3 reads CASSLDRNNQPQHF. The CDR3 DNA reads TGTGCCAGCAGTCTGGACAGGAATAATCAGCCCCAGCATTTT.

CDR3 region: CASSLAAYPGAATNEKLFF. The CDR3 nucleotides read TGTGCCAGCAGCTTGGCTGCGTACCCAGGCGCTGCAACTAATGAAAAACTGTTTTTT. The gene calls are TRBV5-4 and TRBJ1-4; D is ambiguous. V lost 0 bases to trimming and J lost 0 bases, with 18 bases between them. CDR3 length equals 19 residues. CDR1 is SGHNT and CDR2 is YYREEE in the germline V gene (reference sequence).